These 31 T cell receptor beta chains were all obtained from the same sample, sequenced in a study of OX40 agonist ivuxolimab in advanced cancers. The library was prepared using the immunoSEQ multiplex PCR assay. TCRdb carries this immuneACCESS record with in-frame sequences only. Its versions omit some clonotypes, under half of them owing to an unresolved V gene in the studies checked, with the rest unexplained. The sample table holds about 92,000 clones, of which roughly nine tenths were seen once. Of the sample, approximately 0.32% is held by the ten largest clones. This specimen consisted of CD4+ or CD8+ T cells sorted from blood, obtained in a trial of the OX40 agonist ivuxolimab. These receptors came from an adult with an advanced solid tumor such as melanoma, head and neck, liver or kidney cancer.

The rearrangement uses TRBV5-5 and TRBJ2-7; the D gene is possibly TRBD1 (6 bases). Deletions cut 4 bases from V and 9 bases from J, with 23 bases between. The CDR3 contains 15 residues. The germline V gene encodes CDR1 SGHKS and CDR2 YYEKEE (reference sequence). The CDR3, as DNA: TGTGCCAGCAGCCCTCTGGACAGTAGCCCGCACGGGCAGTACTTC. Translating it yields CASSPLDSSPHGQYF. Full variable domain (outside the CDR3, taken from reference TRBV5-5 and TRBJ2-7): DAGVTQSPTHLIKTRGQQVTLRCSPISGHKSVSWYQQVLGQGPQFIFQYYEKEERGRGNFPDRFSARQFPNYSSELNVNALLLGDSALYLCASSPLDSSPHGQYFGPGTRLTVT.

The chain recombines TRBV7-1 with TRBJ1-2; tentatively, D is TRBD1 (5 bases). TRBV7-1 falls under the ORF class, with uncertain function. The CDR3 loop spans 14 amino acids. V lost 4 bases, J lost 2 bases, and 11 bases lay in between. The CDR3 DNA is TGTGCCAGCAGCTTAGGTCGGGGGAACTATGGCTACACCTTC. It yields the protein CASSLGRGNYGYTF.

Remarks on this clone: Other DNA sequences within the sample encode an identical CDR3. The V and J genes are TRBV9 and TRBJ2-5; D possibly matches TRBD1 or TRBD2 (5 bases each). Trimming shortened V by 0 bases and J by 2 bases, and 11 bases separated the two germline ends. CDR3 length: 15 residues. Germline CDR1 is SGDLS and CDR2 is YYNGEE. The CDR3 DNA is TGTGCCAGCAGCGTAGTCGGGGCAGTACAAGAGACCCAGTACTTC. It yields the protein CASSVVGAVQETQYF.

The chain joins TRBV6-5 to TRBJ1-1, with 7 nucleotides matching TRBD1. The CDR3 runs to 14 residues. J gave up 6 bases and V 6 bases, and 10 bases lay outside the gene matches. CDR1 and CDR2 (germline): MNHEY, SVGAGI. CDR3: CASRKATGVPEAFF. The CDR3 region has the DNA TGTGCCAGCAGGAAGGCCACAGGGGTACCTGAAGCTTTCTTT.

This clone was recorded once. V usage is TRBV10-3 and J usage is TRBJ2-1, with 7 bases identical to TRBD2. The junction had 8 bases not matched to a gene; V was cut back by 3 bases and J by 0 bases. The length of the CDR3 is 17 residues. Per the germline V gene, CDR1 is ENHRY and CDR2 is SYGVKD. The CDR3 DNA follows: TGTGCCATCAGTGACCGACTAGCCGGAAGCTCCTACAATGAGCAGTTCTTC. Translation: CAISDRLAGSSYNEQFF.

This clone has just one count. The chain links TRBV15 to TRBJ2-1, with a possible D match to TRBD1 (7 bases). The germline V gene has CDR1 LNHNV and CDR2 YYDKDF (reference sequence). The CDR3 spans 15 residues. Trimming cost V 5 bases and J 3 bases, with 14 bases left between them. The CDR3 spells CATSWGQGGYNEQFF. In nucleotides, the CDR3 is TGTGCCACCAGCTGGGGGCAGGGGGGCTACAATGAGCAGTTCTTC.

The J gene is TRBJ1-1, the V gene TRBV18; TRBD1 matches 9 bases. V lost 3 bases to trimming and J lost 1 base; unmatched junction nucleotides: 3. CDR3 size: 15 residues. Per the germline V gene, CDR1 is KGHSH and CDR2 is LQKENI. The CDR3 DNA is TGTGCCAGCTCACCCCCGGGACAGGGGAACACTGAAGCTTTCTTT. Its protein is CASSPPGQGNTEAFF.

The CDR3 sequence: CASSNSRGGSNTEAFF. CDR3 coding DNA: TGTGCCAGCAGCAACAGTAGGGGGGGCTCTAACACTGAAGCTTTCTTT. V usage is TRBV21-1 and J usage is TRBJ1-1. TRBV21-1 is deemed a pseudogene. The CDR3 loop spans 16 amino acids.

The rearrangement uses TRBV5-1 and TRBJ2-2; the D gene could be TRBD1 or TRBD2 (5 bases each). Trimming cost V 7 bases and J 5 bases, with 18 bases left between them. This CDR3 has 15 residues. CDR1 is SGHRS and CDR2 is YFSETQ in the germline V gene. The CDR3 loop is CASVSGTLGTGELFF. In DNA form, the CDR3 reads TGCGCCAGCGTTTCCGGGACCCTGGGAACCGGGGAGCTGTTTTTT.

The gene calls are TRBV7-2 and TRBJ2-1; D not certain. Trimming pared 1 base from V and 7 bases from J, leaving 5 bases between. This CDR3 is built from 12 residues. CDR1 SGHTA and CDR2 FQGNSA come from the germline V gene. The CDR3 sequence: CASSLDGNEQFF. For the CDR3, the DNA is TGTGCCAGCAGCTTAGACGGTAATGAGCAGTTCTTC.

The chain joins TRBV6-5 to TRBJ2-1, with 7 bases aligning to TRBD2. The junction had 13 bases not matched to a gene; V was cut back by 7 bases and J by 10 bases. Germline V gives CDR1 MNHEY, CDR2 SVGAGI. The CDR3 runs 14 residues. The DNA of the CDR3 is TGTGCCAGCACCAATCCACTGGGGGGGAACGAGCAGTTCTTC. Translating gives CASTNPLGGNEQFF.

The V and J genes are TRBV6-5 and TRBJ2-1; 9 bases map to TRBD1. CDR3 length: 15 amino acids. V lost 6 bases and J lost 4; bases outside the gene matches: 7. Germline values: CDR1 MNHEY, CDR2 SVGAGI. CDR3 amino acids: CASREDRGMYNEQFF. DNA of the CDR3: TGTGCCAGCAGAGAGGACAGGGGAATGTACAATGAGCAGTTCTTC.

The CDR3 sequence is CASSGRLMYQETQYF. The CDR3 region has the DNA TGTGCCAGCAGTGGAAGACTCATGTACCAAGAGACCCAGTACTTC. V and J are TRBV6-1 and TRBJ2-5, with D unresolved. This CDR3 has 15 amino acids. The V and J ends lost 4 bases and 0 bases respectively, with 12 bases between them. Germline V gene sequence: CDR1 MNHNS, CDR2 SASEGT.

V usage is TRBV19 and J usage is TRBJ2-6; D remains ambiguous. The CDR3 extends over 13 amino acids. CDR1 is LNHDA, CDR2 SQIVND, per germline (reference sequence). Trimming left V 5 bases short and J 2 bases short, with 4 bases between. The CDR3 loop reads CASSLAGANVLTF. The CDR3 nucleotides are TGTGCCAGTAGTCTTGCTGGGGCCAACGTCCTGACTTTC.

The table lists this clone with a count of one. This chain joins TRBV6-5 and TRBJ1-2, with 10 bases matching TRBD1. V was clipped by 6 bases and J by 8 bases; unmatched bases: 12. The CDR3 spans 15 residues. Germline CDR1 is MNHEY and CDR2 is SVGAGI. The CDR3 DNA follows: TGTGCCAGCAGGGTACCCGGGACAGGGGCCAGGGGCTACACCTTC. The encoded protein is CASRVPGTGARGYTF.

The chain joins TRBV6-6 to TRBJ2-7, with D possibly TRBD2 on 6 matching bases. Trimming stripped 7 bases from V and 1 base from J, with 20 bases between. The CDR3 has 16 amino acids. CDR1 is MNHNY, CDR2 SVGAGI, per germline (reference sequence). The CDR3 DNA is TGTGCCAGCACCCCCCGGCGAGGTGGGGGGTCCTACGAGCAGTACTTC. Translating gives CASTPRRGGGSYEQYF.

The V and J genes are TRBV2 and TRBJ2-5, with D perhaps being TRBD1 or TRBD2 (5 bases each). Trimming left V 3 bases short and J 2 bases short, with 10 bases between. The CDR3 consists of 14 residues. The V gene's germline CDR1 is SNHLY and CDR2 FYNNEI. In DNA, the CDR3 is TGTGCCAGCAGTGAGGGACGGGCGCAAGAGACCCAGTACTTC. Protein: CASSEGRAQETQYF.

The chain carries TRBV2 and TRBJ1-1, with D perhaps TRBD1 (6 bases). V lost 4 bases, J lost 8 bases, and 11 bases lay in between. CDR3 size: 12 residues. CDR1 is SNHLY, CDR2 FYNNEI, per germline. The chain's CDR3 is CASSVFGQEAFF. The CDR3 region has the DNA TGTGCCAGCAGTGTGTTTGGACAGGAAGCTTTCTTT.

The rearrangement uses TRBV10-1 and TRBJ2-7, with D possibly TRBD1 on 6 matching bases. The germline gives CDR1 WNHNN, CDR2 SYGVQD (reference sequence). V gave up 9 bases and J gave up 3 bases, with 18 bases separating them. The CDR3 covers 14 residues. The CDR3 coding sequence is TGCGCCAGGCAAACAGGGCAGAGTAACTACGAGCAGTACTTC. Amino acids: CARQTGQSNYEQYF.

CDR3 bases: TGTGCCAGCACTAAGGCGGGGGGGAAGAACACTGAAGCTTTCTTT. Translation gives CASTKAGGKNTEAFF. The rearrangement links TRBV2 to TRBJ1-1; D might be TRBD1 (5 bases). The CDR3 has 15 residues. CDR1 SNHLY and CDR2 FYNNEI come from the germline V gene. Trimming pared 7 bases from V and 1 base from J, leaving 16 bases between. Using reference TRBV2 and TRBJ1-1 for the parts outside the CDR3, the full variable domain is EPEVTQTPSHQVTQMGQEVILRCVPISNHLYFYWYRQILGQKVEFLVSFYNNEISEKSEIFDDQFSVERPDGSNFTLKIRSTKLEDSAMYFCASTKAGGKNTEAFFGQGTRLTVV.

The chain is built from TRBV27 and TRBJ2-7; unclear D gene. Germline CDR1 MNHEY, CDR2 SMNVEV (reference sequence). The V end lost 5 bases, the J end lost 3 bases, and 20 bases lay between the germline ends. The CDR3 has 16 residues. The CDR3 nucleotides read TGTGCCAGCAGTCCAAGTTGGGTAGGTTCCGGCTACGAGCAGTACTTC. Its translation: CASSPSWVGSGYEQYF.

The CDR3, as DNA: TGTGCCAGCTCACCATATGCAGATACGAACACTGAAGCTTTCTTT. Translating gives CASSPYADTNTEAFF. J is TRBJ1-1 and V is TRBV18; D call uncertain. Per the germline V gene, CDR1 is KGHSH and CDR2 is LQKENI. The CDR3 is 15 residues long. The germline V and J ends were trimmed by 2 bases and 1 base, with 11 bases remaining between them.

The V call is TRBV10-3, the J call TRBJ1-5; TRBD1 is a possible D gene (6 bases). The V gene lost 8 bases and the J gene lost 1 base, with 12 bases spanning the gap. Germline values: CDR1 ENHRY, CDR2 SYGVKD. This CDR3 is 14 amino acids long. This CDR3 reads CAIGSGQSNQPQHF. The CDR3 nucleotides read TGTGCCATCGGTAGTGGACAGAGCAATCAGCCCCAGCATTTT.

The V call is TRBV21-1, the J call TRBJ2-7; the D segment call TRBD1 is taken from the table without a DNA check. TRBV21-1 is a documented pseudogene. The CDR3 consists of 13 residues. CDR3 bases: TGTGCCAGCATCGGGACAGGGGGCTACGAGCAGTACTTC. It is translated as CASIGTGGYEQYF.

As for this clone: Compared with germline, one end of the junction differs, possibly owing to a read error. CDR3 loop: CASSSTGRSLAF. The CDR3 DNA sequence: TGTGCCAGCAGCTCCACCGGACGGAGTCTAGCCTTC. The rearrangement joins TRBV7-2 to TRBJ1-2; D not certain. The germline V gene encodes CDR1 SGHTA and CDR2 FQGNSA. The CDR3 is 12 amino acids.

This sequence joins TRBV6-1 and TRBJ2-1; 10 bases fit TRBD2. The CDR3 sequence is 15 residues long. The germline gives CDR1 MNHNS, CDR2 SASEGT. The V segment lost 11 bases and the J segment 9 bases; nucleotides outside the gene matches: 16. The CDR3 region is CAGGATGTSVGEQFF. In nucleotides, the CDR3 is TGTGCCGGGGGGGCGACCGGGACTAGCGTGGGTGAGCAGTTCTTC.

This chain joins TRBV11-2 and TRBJ1-1; D is uncertain. The CDR3 is 14 residues long. Germline V CDR1 and CDR2: SGHAT, FQNNGV. Trimming cost V 1 base and J 2 bases, with 8 bases left between them. The DNA for the CDR3 is TGTGCCAGCAGCTTAGTAGTGCAAAACACTGAAGCTTTCTTT. Its protein is CASSLVVQNTEAFF. The variable domain in full, with the rest retrieved from reference TRBV11-2 and TRBJ1-1, is EAGVAQSPRYKIIEKRQSVAFWCNPISGHATLYWYQQILGQGPKLLIQFQNNGVVDDSQLPKDRFSAERLKGVDSTLKIQPAKLEDSAVYLCASSLVVQNTEAFFGQGTRLTVV.

The chain is built from TRBV18 and TRBJ1-5, with D unclear. The length of the CDR3 is 15 residues. The V end was cut by 4 bases, the J end by 0 bases, with 10 bases between. Germline assignment: CDR1 KGHSH and CDR2 LQKENI. The CDR3 sequence: CASSRGRDSNQPQHF. CDR3 in DNA: TGTGCCAGCTCACGGGGAAGGGATAGCAATCAGCCCCAGCATTTT.

The chain links TRBV19 to TRBJ2-2; maybe TRBD2 (6 bases). CDR1 is LNHDA, CDR2 SQIVND, per germline (reference sequence). Trimming took off 3 bases at V and 4 bases at J, with 12 bases between the two ends. CDR3 size: 15 residues. The CDR3 is CASSIWRDVTGELFF. In DNA form, the CDR3 reads TGTGCCAGTAGTATTTGGCGGGACGTCACCGGGGAGCTGTTTTTT.

The V and J genes are TRBV7-3 and TRBJ2-7, with D possibly being TRBD2 (6 bases). The CDR3 spans 13 residues. The germline V gene has CDR1 SGHTA and CDR2 FQGTGA. V was cut by 5 bases and J by 5 bases, with 13 bases left in between. The CDR3 DNA reads as TGTGCCAGCAGCCCCGGACTATCGAACGAGCAGTACTTC. This sequence encodes CASSPGLSNEQYF.

This chain links TRBV7-2 with TRBJ1-6; a weak D match, TRBD1 (6 bases). Trimming stripped 5 bases from V and 10 bases from J, with 24 bases between. CDR1 and CDR2 (germline): SGHTA, FQGNSA. This CDR3 is 17 amino acids long. CDR3 nucleotides: TGTGCCAGCAGCCCTACGGCCCTACAGGGCCAAAGATCACCCCTCCACTTT. It yields the protein CASSPTALQGQRSPLHF.